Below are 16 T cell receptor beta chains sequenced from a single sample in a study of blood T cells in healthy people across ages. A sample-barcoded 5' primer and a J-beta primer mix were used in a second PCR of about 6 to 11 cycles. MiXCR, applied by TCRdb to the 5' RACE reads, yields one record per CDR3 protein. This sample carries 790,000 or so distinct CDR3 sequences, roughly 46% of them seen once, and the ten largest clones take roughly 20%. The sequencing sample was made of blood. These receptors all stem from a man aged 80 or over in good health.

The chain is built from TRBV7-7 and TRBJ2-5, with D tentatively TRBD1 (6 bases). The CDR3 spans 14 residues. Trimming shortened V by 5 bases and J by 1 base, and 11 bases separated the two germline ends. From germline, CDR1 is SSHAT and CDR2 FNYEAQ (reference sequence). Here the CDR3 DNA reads TGTGCCAGCAGCACCGACAGGTCCCAAGAGACCCAGTACTTC. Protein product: CASSTDRSQETQYF.

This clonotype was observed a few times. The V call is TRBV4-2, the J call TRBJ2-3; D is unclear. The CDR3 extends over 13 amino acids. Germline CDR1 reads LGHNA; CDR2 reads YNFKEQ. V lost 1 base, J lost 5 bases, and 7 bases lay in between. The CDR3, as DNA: TGTGCCAGCAGCCAAGTGTCTGGAGATACGCAGTATTTT. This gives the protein CASSQVSGDTQYF.

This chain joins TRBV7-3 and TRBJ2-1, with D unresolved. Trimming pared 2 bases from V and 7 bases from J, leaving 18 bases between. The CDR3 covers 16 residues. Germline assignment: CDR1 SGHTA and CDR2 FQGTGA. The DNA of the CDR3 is TGTGCCAGCAGCTTATTCAGTCCAGCGCTTACGAATGAGCAGTTCTTC. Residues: CASSLFSPALTNEQFF. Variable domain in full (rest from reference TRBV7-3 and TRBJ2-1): GAGVSQTPSNKVTEKGKYVELRCDPISGHTALYWYRQSLGQGPEFLIYFQGTGAADDSGLPNDRFFAVRPEGSVSTLKIQRTERGDSAVYLCASSLFSPALTNEQFFGPGTRLTVL.

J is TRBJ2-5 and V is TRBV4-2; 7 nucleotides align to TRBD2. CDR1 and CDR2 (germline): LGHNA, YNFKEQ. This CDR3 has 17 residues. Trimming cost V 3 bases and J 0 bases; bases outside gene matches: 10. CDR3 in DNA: TGTGCCAGCAGCCAGAGAGGGACTACCGGAAACCAAGAGACCCAGTACTTC. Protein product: CASSQRGTTGNQETQYF.

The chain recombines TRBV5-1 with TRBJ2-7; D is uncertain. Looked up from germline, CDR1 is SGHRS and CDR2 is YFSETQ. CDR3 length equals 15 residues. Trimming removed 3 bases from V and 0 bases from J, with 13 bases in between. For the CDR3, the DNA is TGCGCCAGCAGCTCAGCGACTTTCAGCTCCTACGAGCAGTACTTC. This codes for CASSSATFSSYEQYF.

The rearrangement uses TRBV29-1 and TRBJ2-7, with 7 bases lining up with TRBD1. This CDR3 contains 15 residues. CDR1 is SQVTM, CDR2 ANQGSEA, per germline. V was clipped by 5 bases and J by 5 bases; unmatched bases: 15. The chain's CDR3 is CSVSFRGTNRDEQYF. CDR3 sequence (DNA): TGCAGCGTTTCGTTCAGGGGGACGAATCGGGACGAGCAGTACTTC.

The DNA of the CDR3 is TGTGCCACCAGTGATGACCGGGACAGGGGAGTCTACGAGCAGTACTTC. This sequence encodes CATSDDRDRGVYEQYF. The rearrangement joins TRBV24-1 to TRBJ2-7; 10 bases are a match to TRBD1. The CDR3 runs 16 residues. Losses at the gene ends were 3 bases for V and 3 bases for J; bases not matched to a gene: 7. Looked up from germline, CDR1 is KGHDR and CDR2 is SFDVKD.

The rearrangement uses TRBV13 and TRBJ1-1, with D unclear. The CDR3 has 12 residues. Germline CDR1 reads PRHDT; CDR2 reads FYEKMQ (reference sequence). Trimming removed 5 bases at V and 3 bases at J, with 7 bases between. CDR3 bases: TGTGCCAGCAGCACCGGACACACTGAAGCTTTCTTT. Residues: CASSTGHTEAFF.

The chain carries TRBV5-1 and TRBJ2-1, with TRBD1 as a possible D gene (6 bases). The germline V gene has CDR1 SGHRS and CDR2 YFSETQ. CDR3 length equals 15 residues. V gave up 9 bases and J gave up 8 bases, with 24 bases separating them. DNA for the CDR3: TGCGCCAACAATTGGGGACAAATGATTGGCGATGAGCAGTTCTTC. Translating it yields CANNWGQMIGDEQFF.

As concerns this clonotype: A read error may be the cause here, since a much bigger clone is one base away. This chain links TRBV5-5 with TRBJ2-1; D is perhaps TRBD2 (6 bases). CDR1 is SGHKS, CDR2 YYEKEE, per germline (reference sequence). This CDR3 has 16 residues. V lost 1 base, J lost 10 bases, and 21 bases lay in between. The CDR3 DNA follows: TGTGCCAGCAGCTTGCGTGGTAGCGGATTTACCTACGAGCAGTTCTTC. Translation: CASSLRGSGFTYEQFF. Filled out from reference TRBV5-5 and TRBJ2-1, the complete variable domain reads DAGVTQSPTHLIKTRGQQVTLRCSPISGHKSVSWYQQVLGQGPQFIFQYYEKEERGRGNFPDRFSARQFPNYSSELNVNALLLGDSALYLCASSLRGSGFTYEQFFGPGTRLTVL.

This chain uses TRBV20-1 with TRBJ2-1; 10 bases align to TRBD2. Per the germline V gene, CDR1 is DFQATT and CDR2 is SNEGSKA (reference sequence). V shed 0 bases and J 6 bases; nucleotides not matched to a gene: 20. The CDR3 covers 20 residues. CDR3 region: CSARDLRFWSSGSGVNEQFF. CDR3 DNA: TGCAGTGCTAGAGATCTGCGATTTTGGTCTAGCGGGAGTGGGGTCAATGAGCAGTTCTTC.

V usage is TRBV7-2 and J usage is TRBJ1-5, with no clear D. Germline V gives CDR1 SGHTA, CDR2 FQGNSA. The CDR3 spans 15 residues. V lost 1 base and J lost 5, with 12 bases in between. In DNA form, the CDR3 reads TGTGCCAGCAGCTTAGGGTATGCGGGCTATCAGCCCCAGCATTTT. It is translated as CASSLGYAGYQPQHF. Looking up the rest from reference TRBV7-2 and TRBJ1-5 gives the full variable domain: GAGVSQSPSNKVTEKGKDVELRCDPISGHTALYWYRQSLGQGLEFLIYFQGNSAPDKSGLPSDRFSAERTGGSVSTLTIQRTQQEDSAVYLCASSLGYAGYQPQHFGDGTRLSIL.

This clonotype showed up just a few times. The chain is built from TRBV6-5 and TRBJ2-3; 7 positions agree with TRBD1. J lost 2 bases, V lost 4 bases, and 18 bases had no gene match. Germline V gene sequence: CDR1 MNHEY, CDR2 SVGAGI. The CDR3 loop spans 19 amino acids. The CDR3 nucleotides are TGTGCCAGCAGTTCACCCCGCCGGACAGGACAAGCCTTCACAGATACGCAGTATTTT. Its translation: CASSSPRRTGQAFTDTQYF.

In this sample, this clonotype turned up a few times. CDR3: CASGLAGETQYF. The CDR3 DNA is TGCGCCAGCGGACTAGCGGGGGAGACCCAGTACTTC. This rearrangement joins TRBV5-1 to TRBJ2-5; TRBD2 agrees at 12 bases. This CDR3 region has 12 residues. V lost 7 bases and J lost 5; bases outside the gene matches: 0. The germline CDR1 and CDR2 sequences are SGHRS and YFSETQ.

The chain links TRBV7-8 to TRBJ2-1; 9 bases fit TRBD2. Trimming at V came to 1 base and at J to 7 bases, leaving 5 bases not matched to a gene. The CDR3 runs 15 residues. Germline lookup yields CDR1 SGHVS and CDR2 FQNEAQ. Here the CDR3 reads CASSLEAGGRNEQFF. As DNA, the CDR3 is TGTGCCAGCAGCTTAGAAGCGGGAGGTCGGAATGAGCAGTTCTTC.

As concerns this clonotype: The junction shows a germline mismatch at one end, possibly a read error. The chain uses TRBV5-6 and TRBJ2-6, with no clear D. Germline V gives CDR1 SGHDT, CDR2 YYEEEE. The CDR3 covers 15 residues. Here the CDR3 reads CASSLDGSEANVLTF. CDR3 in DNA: TGTGCCAGCAGCTTGGACGGCTCTGAGGCCAACGTCCTGACTTTC. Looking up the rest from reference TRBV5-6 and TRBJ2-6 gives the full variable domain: DAGVTQSPTHLIKTRGQQVTLRCSPKSGHDTVSWYQQALGQGPQFIFQYYEEEERQRGNFPDRFSGHQFPNYSSELNVNALLLGDSALYLCASSLDGSEANVLTFGAGSRLTVL.